Each of the 20 T cell receptor beta chains below was sequenced from the same sample in a study of shared clonotypes between healthy human individuals. Sequencing used immunoSEQ multiplex PCR; TCRdb keeps in-frame clones, though not all of them. The sample consists of over a million clones, roughly 97% of them appearing once. The sequenced sample consisted of naive CD4+ T cells sorted from blood. The subset here: CD45RA+ positively selected. The source of these receptors is a young man in good health.

The rearrangement joins TRBV5-1 to TRBJ2-7; D uncertain. Germline CDR1 and CDR2: SGHRS and YFSETQ. This CDR3 contains 13 residues. V lost 0 bases to trimming and J lost 7 bases, with 11 bases between them. The CDR3 nucleotides read TGCGCCAGCAGCTTGGACATCTTGGGGGAGCAGTACTTC. Its translation: CASSLDILGEQYF.

The rearrangement joins TRBV6-5 to TRBJ2-7; tentative D call: TRBD1 (6 bases). Germline V gene lookup returns CDR1 MNHEY and CDR2 SVGAGI. The V end was cut by 6 bases, the J end by 3 bases, with 15 bases between. This CDR3 region has 14 residues. The CDR3 DNA reads as TGTGCCAGCAGACCGGGACAAAGCTTCTACGAGCAGTACTTC. It codes for CASRPGQSFYEQYF.

Details on this clone: This sample also contains other DNA sequences that code for the same CDR3. The chain has TRBV6-1 and TRBJ2-3, with 10 nucleotides matching TRBD2. This CDR3 comprises 15 residues. Per germline, CDR1 MNHNS and CDR2 SASEGT. V lost 4 bases, J lost 2 bases, and 3 bases stayed unmatched. DNA for the CDR3: TGTGCCAGCAGTGCCACTAGCGGGAACACAGATACGCAGTATTTT. Protein: CASSATSGNTDTQYF.

The J gene is TRBJ2-5, the V gene TRBV5-4; D not certain. Between the trimmed V and J ends, which lost 4 bases and 4 bases, there was a span of 14 bases. Per germline, CDR1 SGHNT and CDR2 YYREEE (reference sequence). This CDR3 has 14 amino acids. This CDR3 is CASSPRGVRETQYF. As DNA, the CDR3 is TGTGCCAGCAGCCCGCGAGGAGTGAGAGAGACCCAGTACTTC.

The genes are TRBV5-6 and TRBJ1-2, with D maybe TRBD1 (5 bases). Trimming removed 4 bases from V and 4 bases from J, with 8 bases in between. Germline values: CDR1 SGHDT, CDR2 YYEEEE. This CDR3 is 12 amino acids long. The CDR3 protein is CASSVGTYGYTF. The CDR3 DNA is TGTGCCAGCAGCGTCGGGACCTATGGCTACACCTTC.

The gene calls are TRBV5-1 and TRBJ2-2; D is perhaps TRBD1 or TRBD2 (5 bases each). Trimming pared 0 bases from V and 6 bases from J, leaving 18 bases between. Germline V gives CDR1 SGHRS, CDR2 YFSETQ. The CDR3 consists of 17 residues. This CDR3 reads CASSLEDLRVGAGELFF. Written as DNA, the CDR3 is TGCGCCAGCAGCTTGGAGGACTTAAGGGTAGGGGCCGGGGAGCTGTTTTTT.

This clone was detected once. The chain links TRBV4-2 to TRBJ2-1, with 11 bases lining up with TRBD2. The length of the CDR3 is 19 residues. The germline CDR1 and CDR2 sequences are LGHNA and YNFKEQ. V trimming: 0 bases; J trimming: 4 bases; junction bases outside the gene matches: 11. The CDR3 reads CASSQETISGRADYNEQFF. In nucleotides, the CDR3 is TGTGCCAGCAGCCAAGAAACAATTAGCGGGAGGGCCGATTACAATGAGCAGTTCTTC.

The chain uses TRBV7-6 and TRBJ2-1; maybe TRBD2 (6 bases). V lost 1 base and J 0 bases, leaving 22 bases between the germline ends. The CDR3 runs to 20 residues. The V gene's germline CDR1 is SGHVS and CDR2 FNYEAQ. The DNA for the CDR3 is TGTGCCAGCAGCTTAGTTCGAAGGGCGGGACCCGAGCCCTCCTACAATGAGCAGTTCTTC. Its translation: CASSLVRRAGPEPSYNEQFF.

The CDR3 here is CASSATGFTGELFF. As DNA, the CDR3 is TGTGCCAGCTCAGCAACAGGTTTCACCGGGGAGCTGTTTTTT. The chain uses TRBV18 and TRBJ2-2; maybe TRBD1 (5 bases). In germline, CDR1 is KGHSH, CDR2 LQKENI. V lost 5 bases to trimming and J lost 4 bases, with 11 bases between them. This CDR3 spans 14 amino acids. Supplemented by reference TRBV18 and TRBJ2-2, the full variable domain reads NAGVMQNPRHLVRRRGQEARLRCSPMKGHSHVYWYRQLPEEGLKFMVYLQKENIIDESGMPKERFSAEFPKEGPSILRIQQVVRGDSAAYFCASSATGFTGELFFGEGSRLTVL.

The rearrangement uses TRBV9 and TRBJ2-2; TRBD1 matches at 10 bases. This CDR3 is built from 16 residues. J gave up 4 bases and V 3 bases, and 6 bases lay outside the gene matches. Germline V CDR1 and CDR2: SGDLS, YYNGEE. The CDR3 sequence is CASSGRGQGPTGELFF. DNA for the CDR3: TGTGCCAGCAGCGGACGGGGACAGGGGCCCACCGGGGAGCTGTTTTTT.

The genes are TRBV6-5 and TRBJ2-7, with D hard to call. The CDR3 extends over 14 amino acids. Germline values: CDR1 MNHEY, CDR2 SVGAGI. V was pared by 5 bases and J by 1 base, with 12 bases between. CDR3 amino acids: CASSNRPLSYEQYF. As DNA, the CDR3 is TGTGCCAGCAGTAATCGACCTCTGTCCTACGAGCAGTACTTC.

This chain links TRBV18 with TRBJ2-7; TRBD1 aligns across 8 bases. V shed 3 bases, J shed 5 bases, and the junction held 9 bases outside the gene matches. The CDR3 consists of 15 residues. The germline CDR1 and CDR2 sequences are KGHSH and LQKENI. The DNA of the CDR3 is TGTGCCAGCTCACCGCTACAGGGGGTAGTTCACGAGCAGTACTTC. Amino acids: CASSPLQGVVHEQYF.

The chain uses TRBV5-6 and TRBJ2-1, with TRBD1 identical over 9 bases. The CDR3 is 16 residues long. Losses at the gene ends were 4 bases for V and 6 bases for J; bases not matched to a gene: 11. Germline CDR1 and CDR2: SGHDT and YYEEEE. CDR3: CASSIYAGQGGNEQFF. In nucleotides, the CDR3 is TGTGCCAGCAGCATTTACGCGGGACAGGGTGGCAATGAGCAGTTCTTC.

As for this clone: In the same sample, other DNA sequences code for this CDR3. CDR3 bases: TGTGCCAGCAGCTCTAGGACAGGGAATGAAAAACTGTTTTTT. Protein: CASSSRTGNEKLFF. The genes are TRBV5-4 and TRBJ1-4; TRBD1 matches 8 bases. Germline V CDR1 and CDR2: SGHNT, YYREEE (reference sequence). CDR3 size: 14 residues. V shed 3 bases and J 5 bases; nucleotides not matched to a gene: 3.

V usage is TRBV11-2 and J usage is TRBJ2-1, with D tentatively TRBD1 (6 bases). This CDR3 is built from 15 residues. V lost 2 bases to trimming and J lost 4 bases, with 12 bases between them. Germline CDR1 reads SGHAT; CDR2 reads FQNNGV. The CDR3 DNA is TGTGCCAGCAGCTTAATAGGACAGTCTTACAATGAGCAGTTCTTC. It yields the protein CASSLIGQSYNEQFF.

The chain combines TRBV5-1 with TRBJ2-1, with 7 nucleotides matching TRBD2. The V gene's germline CDR1 is SGHRS and CDR2 YFSETQ. The CDR3 spans 15 residues. V was pared by 1 base and J by 9 bases, with 10 bases of the junction left unmatched. The CDR3 is CASSLTPGRESEQFF. DNA for the CDR3: TGCGCCAGCAGCTTGACCCCCGGGCGGGAGAGTGAGCAGTTCTTC.

This clone was observed a single time. The rearrangement uses TRBV6-1 and TRBJ1-2; D is possibly TRBD1 (5 bases). Per the germline V gene, CDR1 is MNHNS and CDR2 is SASEGT. Trimming removed 2 bases from V and 5 bases from J, with 24 bases in between. There are 18 residues in the CDR3. CDR3 DNA: TGTGCCAGCAGTGAACAGGAGACTTTTGGTAGTGGGGGTTATGGCTACACCTTC. Its translation is CASSEQETFGSGGYGYTF.

The chain carries TRBV7-8 and TRBJ1-5, with a possible D match to TRBD1 (6 bases). The CDR3 sequence is 16 residues long. In germline, CDR1 is SGHVS, CDR2 FQNEAQ. Trimming cost V 0 bases and J 4 bases, with 13 bases left between them. The CDR3 DNA follows: TGTGCCAGCAGCTTAGCGCGGCAGGGGAGAAATCAGCCCCAGCATTTT. As protein: CASSLARQGRNQPQHF.

This chain joins TRBV7-6 and TRBJ1-1; a weak D match, TRBD1 (6 bases). This CDR3 spans 18 amino acids. Between the trimmed V and J ends, which lost 2 bases and 1 base, there was a span of 20 bases. Germline V gene sequence: CDR1 SGHVS, CDR2 FNYEAQ. The CDR3 protein is CASSLSLGRGLGNTEAFF. The CDR3 DNA sequence: TGTGCCAGCAGCTTAAGTCTAGGCAGGGGTTTGGGGAACACTGAAGCTTTCTTT.

V usage is TRBV14 and J usage is TRBJ2-3; no definite D call. The V gene lost 0 bases and the J gene lost 3 bases, with 13 bases spanning the gap. The CDR3 is 16 residues long. Germline V CDR1 and CDR2: SGHDN, FVKESK. The CDR3 coding sequence is TGTGCCAGCAGCCAAGATCTTCATCCCACAACAGATACGCAGTATTTT. Amino acid sequence: CASSQDLHPTTDTQYF.